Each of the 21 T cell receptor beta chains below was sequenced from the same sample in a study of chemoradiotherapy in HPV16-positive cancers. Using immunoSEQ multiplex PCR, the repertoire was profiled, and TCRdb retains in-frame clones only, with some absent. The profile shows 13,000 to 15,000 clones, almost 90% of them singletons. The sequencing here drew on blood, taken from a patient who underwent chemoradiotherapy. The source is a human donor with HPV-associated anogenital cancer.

The CDR3 DNA reads as TGCAGCATTAGCTTAACCTACAATGAGCAGTTCTTC. As protein: CSISLTYNEQFF. The chain combines TRBV29-1 with TRBJ2-1; D not certain. V dropped 8 bases and J dropped 2 bases, with 10 bases sitting between them. Germline V lookup: CDR1 SQVTM, CDR2 ANQGSEA. The CDR3 runs to 12 residues.

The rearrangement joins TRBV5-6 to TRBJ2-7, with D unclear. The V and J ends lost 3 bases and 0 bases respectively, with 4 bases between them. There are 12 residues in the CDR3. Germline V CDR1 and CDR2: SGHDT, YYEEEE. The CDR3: CASSSSSYEQYF. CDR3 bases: TGTGCCAGCAGCTCCAGCTCCTACGAGCAGTACTTC.

CDR3 residues: CASRRQVPVTEAFF. DNA for the CDR3: TGTGCCAGCAGAAGACAGGTGCCGGTCACTGAAGCTTTCTTT. The chain employs TRBV28 and TRBJ1-1; D might be TRBD1 (6 bases). V dropped 6 bases and J dropped 4 bases, with 15 bases sitting between them. Per the germline V gene, CDR1 is MDHEN and CDR2 is SYDVKM. This CDR3 contains 14 residues.

In DNA form, the CDR3 reads TGTGCCAGCAGTTTGTTAGGGGCCGCGGACACTGAAGCTTTCTTT. Translation gives CASSLLGAADTEAFF. The chain links TRBV28 to TRBJ1-1; a weak D match, TRBD1 (5 bases). This CDR3 spans 15 amino acids. V was cut by 3 bases and J by 3 bases, with 14 bases left in between. CDR1 and CDR2 (germline): MDHEN, SYDVKM. The entire variable domain, with the rest obtained from reference TRBV28 and TRBJ1-1, is as follows: DVKVTQSSRYLVKRTGEKVFLECVQDMDHENMFWYRQDPGLGLRLIYFSYDVKMKEKGDIPEGYSVSREKKERFSLILESASTNQTSMYLCASSLLGAADTEAFFGQGTRLTVV.

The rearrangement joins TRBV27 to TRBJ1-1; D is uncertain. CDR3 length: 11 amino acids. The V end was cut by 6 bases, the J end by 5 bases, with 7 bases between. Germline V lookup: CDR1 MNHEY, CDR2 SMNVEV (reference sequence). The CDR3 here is CASSEGTEAFF. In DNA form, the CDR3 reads TGTGCCAGCAGCGAGGGTACTGAAGCTTTCTTT.

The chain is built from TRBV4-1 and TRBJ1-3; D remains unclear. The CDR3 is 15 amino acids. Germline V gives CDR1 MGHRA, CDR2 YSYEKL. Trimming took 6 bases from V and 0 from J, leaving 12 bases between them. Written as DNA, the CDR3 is TGCGCCAGCAGTCTTGGCCCAGGCTCTGGAAACACCATATATTTT. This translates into CASSLGPGSGNTIYF.

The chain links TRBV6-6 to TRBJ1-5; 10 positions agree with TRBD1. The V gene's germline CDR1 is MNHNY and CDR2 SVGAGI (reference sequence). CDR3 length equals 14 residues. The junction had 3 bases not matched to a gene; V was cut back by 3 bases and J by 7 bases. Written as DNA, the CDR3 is TGTGCCAGCAGTTATGGGACAGGGGACCAGCCCCAGCATTTT. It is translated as CASSYGTGDQPQHF.

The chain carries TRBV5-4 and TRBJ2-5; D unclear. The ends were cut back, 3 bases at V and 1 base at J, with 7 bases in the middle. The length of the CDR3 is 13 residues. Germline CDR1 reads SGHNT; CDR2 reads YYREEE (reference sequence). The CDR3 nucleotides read TGTGCCAGCAGCTGGCGCAGCCAAGAGACCCAGTACTTC. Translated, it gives CASSWRSQETQYF.

Here the CDR3 reads CASSYNDYYEQYF. The CDR3 nucleotides read TGTGCCAGCAGTTACAATGACTACTACGAGCAGTACTTC. V usage is TRBV6-5 and J usage is TRBJ2-7, with D possibly TRBD2 on 5 matching bases. CDR1 and CDR2 (germline): MNHEY, SVGAGI. There are 13 residues in the CDR3. Trimming removed 2 bases at V and 3 bases at J, with 8 bases between.

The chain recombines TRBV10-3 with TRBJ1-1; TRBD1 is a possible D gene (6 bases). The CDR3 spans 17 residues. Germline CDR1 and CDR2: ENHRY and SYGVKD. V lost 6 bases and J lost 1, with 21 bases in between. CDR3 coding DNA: TGTGCCATCAGCCTGACAGGCGGCCAAGGAGGGAACACTGAAGCTTTCTTT. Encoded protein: CAISLTGGQGGNTEAFF.

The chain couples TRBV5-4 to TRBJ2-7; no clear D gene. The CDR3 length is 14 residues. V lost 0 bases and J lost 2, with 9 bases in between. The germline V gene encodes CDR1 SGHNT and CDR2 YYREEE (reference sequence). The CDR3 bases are TGTGCCAGCAGCTTGGGTCCCCAGGCCTACGAGCAGTACTTC. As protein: CASSLGPQAYEQYF.

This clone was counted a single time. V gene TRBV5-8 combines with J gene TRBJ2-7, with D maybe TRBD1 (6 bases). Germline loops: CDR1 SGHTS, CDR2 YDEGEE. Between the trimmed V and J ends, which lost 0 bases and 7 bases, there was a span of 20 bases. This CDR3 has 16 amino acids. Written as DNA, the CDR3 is TGTGCCAGCAGCTTGGGAACCGGCAGGGGCGCAGGGGAGCAGTACTTC. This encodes CASSLGTGRGAGEQYF.

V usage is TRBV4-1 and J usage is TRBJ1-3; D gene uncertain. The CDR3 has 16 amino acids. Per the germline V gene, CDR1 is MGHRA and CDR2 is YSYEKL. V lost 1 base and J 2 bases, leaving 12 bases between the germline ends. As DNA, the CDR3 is TGCGCCAGCAGCCAAGTGGGAGGGAACCCTGGAAACACCATATATTTT. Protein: CASSQVGGNPGNTIYF.

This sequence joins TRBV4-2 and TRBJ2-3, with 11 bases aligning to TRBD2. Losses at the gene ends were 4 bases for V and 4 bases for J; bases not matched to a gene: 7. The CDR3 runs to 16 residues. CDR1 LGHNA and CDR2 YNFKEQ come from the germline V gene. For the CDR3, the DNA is TGTGCCAGCAGCCCCATACTAGCGGGAGACTCAGATACGCAGTATTTT. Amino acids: CASSPILAGDSDTQYF.

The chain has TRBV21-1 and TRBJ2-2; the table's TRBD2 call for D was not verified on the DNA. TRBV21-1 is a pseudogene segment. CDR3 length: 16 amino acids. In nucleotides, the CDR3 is TGTGCCAGCAGCAAAGTTTGGGGAGCGAACACCGGGGAGCTGTTTTTT. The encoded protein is CASSKVWGANTGELFF.

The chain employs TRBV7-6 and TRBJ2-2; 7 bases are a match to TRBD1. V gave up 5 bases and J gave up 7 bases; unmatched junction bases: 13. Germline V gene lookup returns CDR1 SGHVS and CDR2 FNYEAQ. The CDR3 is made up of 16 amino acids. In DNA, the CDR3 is TGTGCCAGCAGCCAAAGGACAGGACCCGGGGACGGGGAGCTGTTTTTT. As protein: CASSQRTGPGDGELFF.

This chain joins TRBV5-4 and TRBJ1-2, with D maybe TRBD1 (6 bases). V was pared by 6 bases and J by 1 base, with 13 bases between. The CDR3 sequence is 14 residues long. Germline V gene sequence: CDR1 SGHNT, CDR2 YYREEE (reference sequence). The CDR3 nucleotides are TGTGCCAGCACTCATCGAGGGGGTAACTATGGCTACACCTTC. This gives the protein CASTHRGGNYGYTF.

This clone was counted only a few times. This CDR3 reads CASSSRWDIGDGELFF. Here the CDR3 DNA reads TGTGCCAGCAGCTCCCGATGGGACATTGGTGACGGGGAGCTGTTTTTT. The V and J genes are TRBV7-2 and TRBJ2-2; weak D call: TRBD1 (6 bases). The CDR3 contains 16 residues. Germline assignment: CDR1 SGHTA and CDR2 FQGNSA. V was shortened by 4 bases and J by 7 bases, with 19 bases between the two germline ends.

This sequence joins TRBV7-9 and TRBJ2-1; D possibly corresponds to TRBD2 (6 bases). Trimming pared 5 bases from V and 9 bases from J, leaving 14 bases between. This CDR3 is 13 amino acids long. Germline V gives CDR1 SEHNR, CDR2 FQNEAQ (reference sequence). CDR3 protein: CASSPLVGGEQFF. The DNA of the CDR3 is TGTGCCAGCAGCCCCTTGGTGGGGGGTGAGCAGTTCTTC. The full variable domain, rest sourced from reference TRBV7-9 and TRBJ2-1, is DTGVSQNPRHKITKRGQNVTFRCDPISEHNRLYWYRQTLGQGPEFLTYFQNEAQLEKSRLLSDRFSAERPKGSFSTLEIQRTEQGDSAMYLCASSPLVGGEQFFGPGTRLTVL.

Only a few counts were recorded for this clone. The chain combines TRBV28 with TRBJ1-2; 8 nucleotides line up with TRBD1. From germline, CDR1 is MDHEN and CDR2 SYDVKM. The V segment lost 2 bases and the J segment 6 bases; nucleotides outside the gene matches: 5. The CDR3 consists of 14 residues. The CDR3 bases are TGTGCCAGCAGTTTACCCGACAGGGGCCATGGCTACACCTTC. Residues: CASSLPDRGHGYTF.

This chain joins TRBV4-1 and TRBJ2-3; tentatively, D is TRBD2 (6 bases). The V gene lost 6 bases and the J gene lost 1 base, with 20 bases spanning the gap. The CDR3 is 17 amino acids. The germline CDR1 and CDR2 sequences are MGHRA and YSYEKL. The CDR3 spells CASRATRAGIGTDTQYF. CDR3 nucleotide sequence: TGCGCCAGCAGGGCCACAAGGGCGGGGATCGGCACAGATACGCAGTATTTT.